This TCR beta chain came from a study of T cell repertoires in cytomegalovirus infection. Study summary: Indications of both CMV infection and matching HLA type were provided by public TCR beta signatures.

Trimming cost V 8 bases and J 6 bases; bases outside gene matches: 6. The CDR3 contains 14 residues. Germline V gene sequence: CDR1 SGHDN, CDR2 FVKESK. General observations from the study: The ex vivo response showed dominance by HLA-C-restricted CMV-specific TCR beta clonotypes.

MiXCR, applied by TCRdb to the reads, yields one record per CDR3 protein. The table records about 120,000 distinct CDR3 sequences, about a tenth of them present only once. Of note for this clonotype: Antigen unknown.

The source of this sequence is a human donor in good health (CMV status not recorded). Some clones in this sample may be carry-over from other donors' samples. Sequenced input: PBMCs, sequenced either directly or after in vitro stimulation (not recorded which). The rearrangement joins TRBV14 to TRBJ2-2, with 10 bases aligning to TRBD1. Here the CDR3 DNA reads TGTGCCAGCGCCCCCGGGACAGGGGCCGGGGAGCTGTTTTTT. It encodes CASAPGTGAGELFF.